These T cell receptor beta chains were read from a single sample in a study of blood T cell repertoires in COVID-19. Some clones are missing from TCRdb's copy, which holds only in-frame ones; the method was immunoSEQ multiplex PCR. The profile covers around 180,000 clones, with approximately 84% appearing a single time and about 7% taken by the ten largest. Sequencing used peripheral blood. Receptors were obtained from a human donor in a cohort sampled during active COVID-19. The CDR3 runs from the conserved cysteine through the conserved F or W. D genes are given only for firm matches. The size of a clone is reported for some rows only, either as once, few or many, or as a class for expanded clones.

j_gene,d_gene,v_gene,abundance,CDR3nt,CDR3aa
TRBJ2-7,TRBD2,TRBV2,once,TGTGCCAGCGGACTAGGCTTGCTAGCGGTCCTCTCGAGCTCCTACGAGCAGTACTTC,CASGLGLLAVLSSSYEQYF
TRBJ1-2,-,TRBV9,-,TGTGCCAGCAGCGTAGGAGGCGGGGGCTATGGCTACACCTTC,CASSVGGGGYGYTF
TRBJ2-7,TRBD1,TRBV7-9,-,TGTGCCAGCAGCTTGTCAACCGGGACAGGCTACGAGCAGTACTTC,CASSLSTGTGYEQYF
TRBJ2-7,-,TRBV5-1,-,TGCGCCAGCAGCCGACAGAGTCCCTCCTACGAGCAGTACTTC,CASSRQSPSYEQYF
TRBJ1-4,-,TRBV4-1,-,TGCGCCAGCAGCCAGACAGGTGCAACTAATGAAAAACTGTTTTTT,CASSQTGATNEKLFF
TRBJ1-2,TRBD1,TRBV7-8,-,TGTGCCAGCAGCTTAACAGGGGACACGGCTGGCTACACCTTC,CASSLTGDTAGYTF
TRBJ1-1,TRBD1,TRBV6-5,-,TGTGCCAGCAGCCGGACAGGGTATACTGAAGCTTTCTTT,CASSRTGYTEAFF
TRBJ1-1,-,TRBV5-1,-,TGCGCCAGCAGCCCTAACAGGGCTTCGATGAACACTGAAGCTTTCTTT,CASSPNRASMNTEAFF
TRBJ2-7,TRBD1,TRBV19,-,TGTGCCACCTCCCGGGACAGGGGGTCCCACGAGCAGTACTTC,CATSRDRGSHEQYF
TRBJ1-1,-,TRBV25-1,-,TGTGCCAGCAGTGACATCCAGAACACTGAAGCTTTCTTT,CASSDIQNTEAFF
TRBJ1-1,-,TRBV6-5,-,TGTGCCAGCAATGCGGCCCGGAGGGCCAACACTGAAGCTTTCTTT,CASNAARRANTEAFF
TRBJ1-5,-,TRBV21-1,-,TGTGCCAGCATCTCGGACAGGATAAATCAGCCCCAGCATTTT,CASISDRINQPQHF
TRBJ1-4,TRBD1,TRBV30,-,TGTGCCTGGGGTAGAAGACAGGGGGCGACTAATGAAAAACTGTTTTTT,CAWGRRQGATNEKLFF
TRBJ1-3,TRBD1,TRBV9,-,TGTGCCAGCAGCGGTGACAGGGGTGGAAACACCATATATTTT,CASSGDRGGNTIYF
TRBJ1-1,TRBD1,TRBV9,-,TGTGCCAGCAGCGCACAGGGGATGAACACTGAAGCTTTCTTT,CASSAQGMNTEAFF
TRBJ2-7,TRBD1,TRBV5-1,-,TGCGCCAGCAGCCAGGGGACAGGGTTAGTCGACGAGCAGTACTTC,CASSQGTGLVDEQYF
TRBJ1-4,TRBD1,TRBV27,-,TGTGCCAGCAGTTTGGTCAGGGGGCTAACTAATGAAAAACTGTTTTTT,CASSLVRGLTNEKLFF
TRBJ1-6,-,TRBV2,once,TGTGCCAGCAGTGACGCCCGTCAGGGGCATTCACCCCTCCACTTT,CASSDARQGHSPLHF
TRBJ1-1,-,TRBV7-9,-,TGTGCCAGCAGCCCCCTATCCGACAGAATATACACTGAAGCTTTCTTT,CASSPLSDRIYTEAFF
TRBJ2-3,TRBD2,TRBV13,-,TGTGCCAGCAGCTGGGAGGGACTAGCGGGGGGGCACCTTCCCACAGATACGCAGTATTTT,CASSWEGLAGGHLPTDTQYF
TRBJ1-2,TRBD1,TRBV12-3/TRBV12-4,once,TGTGCCAGCAGCCGAGACAGGGGATATGGCTACACCTTC,CASSRDRGYGYTF
TRBJ2-1,TRBD1,TRBV7-8,-,TGTGCCAGCAGCTTAGCGCCCCGGGACAGGGATATTATCGTGGCCTACAATGAGCAGTTCTTC,CASSLAPRDRDIIVAYNEQFF
TRBJ1-5,TRBD1,TRBV18,-,TGTGCCAGCTCATCAGGGACAGGGGGCAATCAGCCCCAGCATTTT,CASSSGTGGNQPQHF
TRBJ2-3,TRBD2,TRBV5-1,-,TGCGCCAGCAGCCTGGGACTAGCGGGGAGCACAGATACGCAGTATTTT,CASSLGLAGSTDTQYF
TRBJ2-7,TRBD2,TRBV5-1,-,TGCGCCAGCAGCTTAGGCGGGGGGTTCGACGAGCAGTACTTC,CASSLGGGFDEQYF
TRBJ2-7,-,TRBV6-2/TRBV6-3,-,TGTGCCAGCAGTTACCGGCGGGGGCGATCCTACGAGCAGTACTTC,CASSYRRGRSYEQYF
TRBJ1-5,-,TRBV12-5,-,TGTGCTAGTGGTTTGGACTTGGTCCACCGCGATCAGCCCCAGCATTTT,CASGLDLVHRDQPQHF
TRBJ2-6,TRBD1,TRBV27,-,TGTGCCAGCAGTTTAGGGACAGGGACTTCTGGGGCCAACGTCCTGACTTTC,CASSLGTGTSGANVLTF
TRBJ1-6,-,TRBV5-1,-,TGCGCCAGCAGCCCCGCGGAGGGGAGAGGTGATTCACCCCTCCACTTT,CASSPAEGRGDSPLHF
TRBJ2-3,-,TRBV10-3,-,TGTGCCATCAGTGAAAGGGGGGGGAGCACAGATACGCAGTATTTT,CAISERGGSTDTQYF
TRBJ1-4,-,TRBV6-4,-,TGTGCCAGCAGGTCCTCTCGCAGGGATGAAAAACTGTTTTTT,CASRSSRRDEKLFF
TRBJ1-1,-,TRBV27,-,TGTGCCAGCAGTTTAGGGACCACGGGGGGGGCTGAAGCTTTCTTT,CASSLGTTGGAEAFF
TRBJ2-7,TRBD1,TRBV10-3,-,TGTGCCATCAGTGAGTCTAGTGACAGGGGGCCAACCTACGAGCAGTACTTC,CAISESSDRGPTYEQYF
TRBJ1-1,-,TRBV19,-,TGTGCCAGTAGTATTCTCCCTGGAAGGGGGAACACTGAAGCTTTCTTT,CASSILPGRGNTEAFF
TRBJ2-1,TRBD2,TRBV7-2,few,TGTGCCAGCAGCTTAGCCCCGGGGGGGGCCTACAATGAGCAGTTCTTC,CASSLAPGGAYNEQFF
TRBJ2-1,TRBD1,TRBV6-5,-,TGTGCCAGCAGTTTTCAGGGGGCATACAATGAGCAGTTCTTC,CASSFQGAYNEQFF
TRBJ2-3,-,TRBV5-1,-,TGCGCCAGCAGAGGACTTTCGACCACAGATACGCAGTATTTT,CASRGLSTTDTQYF
TRBJ2-7,TRBD1,TRBV6-5,many,TGTGCCAGCAGGTCAAACCAACAGGGGGTCGACGAGCAGTACTTC,CASRSNQQGVDEQYF
TRBJ1-6,TRBD1,TRBV19,-,TGTGCCAGTAGTAGCGGACAGGGGGCATGGAATTCACCCCTCCACTTT,CASSSGQGAWNSPLHF
TRBJ2-7,-,TRBV7-2,-,TGTGCCAGCAGCTCCCGGACAGACCCCTACGAGCAGTACTTC,CASSSRTDPYEQYF
TRBJ2-5,TRBD1,TRBV3-1/TRBV3-2,-,TGTGCCAGCAGCCAATATATAAGGACAGGGTGGCAAGAGACCCAGTACTTC,CASSQYIRTGWQETQYF
TRBJ1-6,-,TRBV11-2,-,TGTGCCAGCAGCTTAACATTGCACTGGAGCTCCTATAATTCACCCCTCCACTTT,CASSLTLHWSSYNSPLHF
TRBJ2-1,TRBD1,TRBV9,-,TGTGCCAGCAGCGAGCATCCGGGACAGGCCTACAATGAGCAGTTCTTC,CASSEHPGQAYNEQFF
TRBJ1-1,-,TRBV2,-,TGTGCCAGCAGGGTTGGGGAGACTGAAGCTTTCTTT,CASRVGETEAFF
TRBJ2-7,-,TRBV11-2,few,TGTGCCAGCAGTAAGGAGACTAGTGCCGCCTACGAGCAGTACTTC,CASSKETSAAYEQYF
TRBJ2-3,-,TRBV5-1,-,TGCGCCAGCAGCCCGCGGACAGCTTTTAGCACAGATACGCAGTATTTT,CASSPRTAFSTDTQYF
TRBJ2-5,-,TRBV2,-,TGTGCCAGCAGTCCGAGGGAGGTGCACCAAGAGACCCAGTACTTC,CASSPREVHQETQYF
TRBJ1-5,-,TRBV27,-,TGTGCCAGCAGTTTTTCGGGGATTGGCAATCAGCCCCAGCATTTT,CASSFSGIGNQPQHF
TRBJ2-7,-,TRBV30,-,TGTGCCTGGAGCCCACAACCCCGCTACGAGCAGTACTTC,CAWSPQPRYEQYF
TRBJ1-2,TRBD1,TRBV7-9,-,TGTGCCAGCAGCTTACAGGGGGACTATGGCTACACCTTC,CASSLQGDYGYTF
TRBJ1-4,-,TRBV4-1,-,TGCGCCAGCAGCCAAGTTATCCTTCAGGGTGAAAAACTGTTTTTT,CASSQVILQGEKLFF
TRBJ2-5,TRBD2,TRBV4-1,-,TGCGCCAGCAGTCCCACAGTAGCGGGGGGAGGAGAGACCCAGTACTTC,CASSPTVAGGGETQYF
TRBJ2-7,TRBD2,TRBV7-8,-,TGTGCCAGCAACCTAGGGACTAGCGGACCCTACGAGCAGTACTTC,CASNLGTSGPYEQYF
TRBJ2-5,-,TRBV13,-,TGTGCCAGCAGCTTACTTCAAGAGACCCAGTACTTC,CASSLLQETQYF